Listed below are T cell receptor beta chains from one sample, sequenced in a study of response to subunit inactivated influenza vaccine. TCRdb re-called the RT-PCR reads with MiXCR, one entry per CDR3 protein. The sample carries around 760,000 distinct CDR3 sequences, approximately 15% recorded once. The source was PBMCs from blood, collected 14 to 15 days before vaccination. Receptors originate from a man between 45 and 60 years old who received an inactivated influenza vaccine. Each CDR3 is given with its conserved first and last residue. A D gene is named only where the DNA matches it firmly. Where a row states a size, it is once, few, many or the class of an expanded clone; other rows omit it.

D gene	V gene	clone size	J gene	CDR3 protein	CDR3 DNA
TRBD2	TRBV20-1	-	TRBJ2-3	CSAVLAGVRDTQYF	TGCAGTGCTGTACTAGCGGGAGTCAGAGATACGCAGTATTTT
TRBD2	TRBV9	few	TRBJ2-1	CASSPRLAGGYNEQFF	TGTGCCAGCAGCCCGCGACTAGCGGGAGGCTACAATGAGCAGTTCTTC
-	TRBV9	-	TRBJ1-1	CASSVLIDTEAFF	TGTGCCAGCAGCGTATTAATCGACACTGAAGCTTTCTTT
-	TRBV11-2	few	TRBJ2-7	CASSVRDTWGHEQYF	TGTGCCAGCAGCGTTAGGGACACCTGGGGCCACGAGCAGTACTTC
TRBD2	TRBV4-2	-	TRBJ2-1	CASSQEREHEQFF	TGTGCCAGCAGCCAAGAGCGGGAGCACGAGCAGTTCTTC
-	TRBV12-3/TRBV12-4	-	TRBJ1-3	CASSLRIGTIYF	TGTGCCAGCAGTTTAAGGATCGGCACCATATATTTT
TRBD2	TRBV7-2	-	TRBJ2-1	CASSFGLAGGLGEQFF	TGTGCCAGCAGCTTCGGACTAGCGGGAGGCCTGGGTGAGCAGTTCTTC
TRBD2	TRBV5-1	few	TRBJ2-3	CASSLVSGGNTDTQYF	TGCGCCAGCAGCTTGGTTTCGGGGGGAAACACAGATACGCAGTATTTT
-	TRBV29-1	few	TRBJ1-2	CSVYGSGSYTF	TGCAGCGTTTACGGGAGCGGTAGCTACACCTTC
TRBD1	TRBV6-2/TRBV6-3	-	TRBJ2-7	CASIRQGLGGSYEQYF	TGTGCCAGCATTCGACAGGGGCTTGGGGGCTCCTACGAGCAGTACTTC
TRBD1	TRBV29-1	many	TRBJ2-3	CSVDRDRATDTQYF	TGCAGCGTTGACCGGGACAGGGCGACAGATACGCAGTATTTT
TRBD2	TRBV3-1	few	TRBJ2-2	CASSQGAGTITGELFF	TGTGCCAGCAGCCAAGGAGCCGGGACTATTACCGGGGAGCTGTTTTTT
-	TRBV5-1	-	TRBJ2-2	CASSFTSTAGELFF	TGCGCCAGCAGCTTTACTAGCACGGCCGGGGAGCTGTTTTTT
TRBD1	TRBV10-3	-	TRBJ2-1	CAISAPIGTGSYNEQFF	TGTGCCATCAGCGCCCCTATCGGGACAGGGTCCTACAATGAGCAGTTCTTC
-	TRBV11-2	few	TRBJ2-7	CASSAWELGNEQYF	TGTGCCAGCAGTGCCTGGGAATTGGGGAACGAGCAGTACTTC
-	TRBV24-1	-	TRBJ2-5	CATSDSDGRETQYF	TGTGCCACCAGTGACTCAGATGGTAGGGAGACCCAGTACTTC
TRBD2	TRBV20-1	-	TRBJ2-5	CSASGAGGEETQYF	TGCAGTGCTAGTGGAGCGGGGGGCGAAGAGACCCAGTACTTC
-	TRBV6-1	-	TRBJ2-4	CASSEGGAEAKNIQYF	TGTGCCAGCAGTGAAGGGGGTGCGGAGGCCAAAAACATTCAGTACTTC
-	TRBV12-3/TRBV12-4	-	TRBJ2-3	CASSLVRWDTQYF	TGTGCCAGCAGTTTAGTTCGCTGGGATACGCAGTATTTT
TRBD1	TRBV7-2	-	TRBJ2-7	CASSLDRQGAYEQYF	TGTGCCAGCAGCTTAGACCGCCAGGGGGCTTACGAGCAGTACTTC
-	TRBV7-2	many	TRBJ2-1	CASSSYPLEHEQFF	TGTGCCAGCAGCTCCTACCCTCTAGAACATGAGCAGTTCTTC
TRBD1	TRBV20-1	few	TRBJ2-1	CSARGSGGSDNEQFF	TGCAGTGCTAGAGGGTCAGGGGGTTCTGACAATGAGCAGTTCTTC
TRBD1	TRBV5-1	many	TRBJ1-1	CASSFQTGAANTEAFF	TGCGCCAGCAGCTTCCAGACAGGGGCTGCGAACACTGAAGCTTTCTTT
-	TRBV11-1	many	TRBJ2-4	CASSLAQWGQREKSIQYF	TGTGCCAGCAGCTTAGCGCAATGGGGGCAGAGGGAAAAAAGCATTCAGTACTTC
-	TRBV11-2	many	TRBJ1-6	CASSSRTDSPLHF	TGTGCCAGCAGCTCGAGGACGGATTCACCCCTCCACTTT
TRBD2	TRBV12-3/TRBV12-4	many	TRBJ2-1	CASSFAGTSGVYEQFF	TGTGCCAGCAGTTTTGCCGGGACTAGCGGGGTCTATGAGCAGTTCTTC
TRBD1	TRBV18	-	TRBJ2-7	CASSPSAGQGPYEQYF	TGTGCCAGCTCCCCGTCGGCGGGACAGGGTCCCTACGAGCAGTACTTC
-	TRBV5-1	few	TRBJ2-7	CASSDHYSPYFPTTNEQYF	TGCGCCAGCAGCGACCATTATAGTCCGTATTTCCCAACTACAAACGAGCAGTACTTC
TRBD1	TRBV7-2	many	TRBJ2-7	CASSRGTGVYEQYF	TGTGCCAGCAGCCGCGGGACAGGGGTCTACGAGCAGTACTTC
-	TRBV18	-	TRBJ2-5	CASSGGDQRTETQYF	TGTGCCAGCTCCGGCGGGGATCAACGGACGGAGACCCAGTACTTC
-	TRBV7-6	few	TRBJ2-3	CASSSRRTDTQYF	TGTGCCAGCAGCTCCCGCCGCACAGATACGCAGTATTTT
TRBD1	TRBV2	few	TRBJ2-7	CASSVEGTGTYEQYF	TGTGCCAGCAGTGTTGAGGGGACAGGGACGTACGAGCAGTACTTC
-	TRBV29-1	few	TRBJ2-3	CSSRGGMGTDTQYF	TGCAGCTCTAGGGGGGGAATGGGAACAGATACGCAGTATTTT
TRBD2	TRBV5-1	-	TRBJ2-3	CASRAGVGPDTQYF	TGCGCCAGCAGAGCGGGGGTAGGGCCAGATACGCAGTATTTT
-	TRBV29-1	few	TRBJ1-4	CSVIRGFNEKLFF	TGCAGCGTTATAAGGGGGTTTAATGAAAAACTGTTTTTT
TRBD1	TRBV5-1	few	TRBJ1-1	CASSNTGAGTEAFF	TGCGCCAGCAGCAACACAGGGGCCGGCACTGAAGCTTTCTTT
-	TRBV25-1	-	TRBJ2-1	CASSDSGRLHEQFF	TGTGCCAGCAGTGATTCCGGCCGTCTCCATGAGCAGTTCTTC
TRBD1	TRBV29-1	-	TRBJ2-2	CSVESQGTGNTGELFF	TGCAGCGTTGAATCGCAGGGGACAGGGAACACCGGGGAGCTGTTTTTT
-	TRBV5-1	-	TRBJ1-2	CASRQFEGYGYTF	TGCGCCAGCAGGCAGTTTGAGGGATATGGCTACACCTTC
-	TRBV20-1	-	TRBJ1-1	CSATGTNTPHTEAFF	TGCAGTGCGACCGGGACTAACACTCCCCACACTGAAGCTTTCTTT
-	TRBV12-3/TRBV12-4	many	TRBJ2-7	CASSLRSLNEQYF	TGTGCCAGCAGTTTAAGATCGCTCAACGAGCAGTACTTC
TRBD2	TRBV5-1	few	TRBJ2-1	CASMVVAGSNEQFF	TGCGCCAGCATGGTGGTAGCGGGGTCCAATGAGCAGTTCTTC
-	TRBV27	few	TRBJ2-3	CASSVDLGGGDTQYF	TGTGCCAGCAGTGTAGACCTAGGGGGAGGCGATACGCAGTATTTT
-	TRBV28	-	TRBJ2-7	CASRSVGSYEQYF	TGTGCCAGCAGGTCGGTGGGCTCCTACGAGCAGTACTTC
-	TRBV20-1	-	TRBJ2-7	CSARRQGPYEQYF	TGCAGTGCAAGGCGTCAGGGGCCCTACGAGCAGTACTTC
TRBD2	TRBV12-3/TRBV12-4	few	TRBJ2-1	CASSRPGLAGGPREQFF	TGTGCCAGCAGTCGACCGGGACTAGCGGGGGGGCCCCGTGAGCAGTTCTTC
TRBD1	TRBV19	-	TRBJ2-7	CATDTGTGPYEQYF	TGTGCCACCGACACCGGGACAGGGCCCTACGAGCAGTACTTC
-	TRBV4-3	once	TRBJ2-7	CASSQEWGTRSYEQYF	TGCGCCAGCAGCCAAGAGTGGGGGACACGCTCCTACGAGCAGTACTTC
TRBD2	TRBV20-1	few	TRBJ2-7	CSANGGGWSYEQYF	TGCAGTGCTAATGGGGGGGGGTGGTCCTACGAGCAGTACTTC
TRBD2	TRBV20-1	-	TRBJ2-5	CAHGTSGGGVGQETQYF	TGCGCCCACGGGACTAGCGGGGGAGGGGTGGGCCAAGAGACCCAGTACTTC
TRBD1	TRBV24-1	few	TRBJ2-7	CATSATGTGGIYEQYF	TGTGCCACCAGTGCAACCGGGACAGGGGGCATCTACGAGCAGTACTTC
-	TRBV7-6	few	TRBJ2-1	CASSIRGFYNEQFF	TGTGCCAGCAGCATCAGAGGATTCTACAATGAGCAGTTCTTC
TRBD2	TRBV4-2	-	TRBJ2-5	CASSQDSGRTQETQYF	TGTGCCAGCAGCCAAGATAGCGGGAGGACCCAAGAGACCCAGTACTTC
-	TRBV10-1	-	TRBJ1-2	CASSDGTPDYGYTF	TGCGCCAGCAGTGATGGGACACCGGACTATGGCTACACCTTC